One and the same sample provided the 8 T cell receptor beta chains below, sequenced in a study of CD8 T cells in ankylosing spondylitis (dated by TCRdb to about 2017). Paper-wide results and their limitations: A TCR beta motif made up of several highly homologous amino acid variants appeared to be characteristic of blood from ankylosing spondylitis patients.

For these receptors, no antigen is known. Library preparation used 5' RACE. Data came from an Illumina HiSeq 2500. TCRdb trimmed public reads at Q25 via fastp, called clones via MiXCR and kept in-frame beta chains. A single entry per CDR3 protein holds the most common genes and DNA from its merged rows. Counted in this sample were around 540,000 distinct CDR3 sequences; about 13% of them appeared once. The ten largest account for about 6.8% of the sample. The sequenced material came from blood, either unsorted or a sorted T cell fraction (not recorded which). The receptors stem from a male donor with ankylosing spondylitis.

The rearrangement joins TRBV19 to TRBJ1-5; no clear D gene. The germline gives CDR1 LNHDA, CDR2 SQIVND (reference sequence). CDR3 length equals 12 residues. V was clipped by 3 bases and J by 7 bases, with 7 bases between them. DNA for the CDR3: TGTGCCAGTAGTATGGCAGGACAGCCCCAGCATTTT. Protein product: CASSMAGQPQHF.

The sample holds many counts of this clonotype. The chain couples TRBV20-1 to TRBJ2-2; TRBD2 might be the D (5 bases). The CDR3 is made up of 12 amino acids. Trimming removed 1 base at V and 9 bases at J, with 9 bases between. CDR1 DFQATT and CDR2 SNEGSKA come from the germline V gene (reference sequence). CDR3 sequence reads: CSARGGSRELFF. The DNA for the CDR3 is TGCAGTGCTAGAGGAGGGTCTAGGGAGCTGTTTTTT.

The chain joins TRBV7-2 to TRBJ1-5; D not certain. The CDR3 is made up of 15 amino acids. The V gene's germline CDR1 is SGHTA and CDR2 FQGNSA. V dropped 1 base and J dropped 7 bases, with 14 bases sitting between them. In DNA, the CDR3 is TGTGCCAGCAGCTTAGGAGGTGGTTTGGAGCAGCCCCAGCATTTT. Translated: CASSLGGGLEQPQHF.

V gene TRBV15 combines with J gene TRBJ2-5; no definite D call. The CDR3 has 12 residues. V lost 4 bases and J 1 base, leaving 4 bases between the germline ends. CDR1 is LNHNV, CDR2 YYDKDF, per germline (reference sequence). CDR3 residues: CATSNRQETQYF. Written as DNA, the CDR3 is TGTGCCACCAGCAACCGCCAAGAGACCCAGTACTTC.

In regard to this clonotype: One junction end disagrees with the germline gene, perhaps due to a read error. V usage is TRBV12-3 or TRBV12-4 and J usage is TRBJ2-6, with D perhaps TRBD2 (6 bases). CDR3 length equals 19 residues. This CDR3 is CTSSFDLEKDAGGANVLTF. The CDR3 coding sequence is TGTACCAGCAGTTTTGATCTCGAGAAAGACGCGGGGGGGGCCAACGTCCTGACTTTC.

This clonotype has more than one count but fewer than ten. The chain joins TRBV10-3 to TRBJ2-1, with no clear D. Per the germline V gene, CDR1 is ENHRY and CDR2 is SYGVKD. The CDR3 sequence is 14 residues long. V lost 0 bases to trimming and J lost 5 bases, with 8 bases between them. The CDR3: CAISESLGDNEQFF. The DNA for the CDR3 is TGTGCCATCAGTGAGTCGTTAGGCGACAATGAGCAGTTCTTC.

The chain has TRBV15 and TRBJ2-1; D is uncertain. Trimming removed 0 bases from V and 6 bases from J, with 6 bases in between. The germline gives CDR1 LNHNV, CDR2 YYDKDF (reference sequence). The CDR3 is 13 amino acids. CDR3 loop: CATSRDQSNEQFF. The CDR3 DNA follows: TGTGCCACCAGCAGAGATCAGTCCAATGAGCAGTTCTTC.

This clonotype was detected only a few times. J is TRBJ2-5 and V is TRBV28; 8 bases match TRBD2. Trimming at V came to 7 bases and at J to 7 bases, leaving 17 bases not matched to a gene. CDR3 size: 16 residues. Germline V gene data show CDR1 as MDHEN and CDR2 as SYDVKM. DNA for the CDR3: TGTGCCAGCAAAGAGGCACTAGCGGAAAGGGTAGGGACCCAGTACTTC. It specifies CASKEALAERVGTQYF.